These 5 T cell receptor beta chains came from one sample sequenced in a study of cytomegalovirus exposure and HLA in healthy donors. Primers included in the PCR were 60 Vbeta and 13 Jbeta primers. Generated by immunoSEQ multiplex PCR, the TCRdb table keeps only in-frame clones and is missing some. The sample has 200,000 to 300,000 clones; roughly 78% are singletons. Sequencing was done on a sample of PBMCs. All receptors derive from a boy younger than 18 in good health and CMV-seronegative.

The gene calls are TRBV4-2 and TRBJ1-3; 7 positions match TRBD1. Germline V gives CDR1 LGHNA, CDR2 YNFKEQ. V lost 1 base to trimming and J lost 4 bases; unmatched junction nucleotides: 19. CDR3 length: 20 amino acids. CDR3 sequence reads: CASSQVVYAKGAGIGNTIYF. The CDR3, as DNA: TGTGCCAGCAGCCAAGTAGTGTATGCCAAGGGGGCAGGTATCGGAAACACCATATATTTT.

This clone was picked up one time. The chain joins TRBV7-8 to TRBJ1-2, with TRBD1 matching over 8 bases. This CDR3 spans 16 amino acids. Germline CDR1 and CDR2: SGHVS and FQNEAQ. Trimming removed 0 bases from V and 2 bases from J; junction bases left unmatched: 5. CDR3 DNA sequence: TGTGCCAGCAGCTTAGCGGGGCAGGGGGCAAACTATGGCTACACCTTC. Protein product: CASSLAGQGANYGYTF.

This clone was seen only once. The chain recombines TRBV7-9 with TRBJ1-1, with a possible D match to TRBD1 (5 bases). The length of the CDR3 is 11 residues. From germline, CDR1 is SEHNR and CDR2 FQNEAQ (reference sequence). V lost 4 bases and J 10 bases, leaving 10 bases between the germline ends. The CDR3 DNA reads TGTGCCAGCAGCTGGGTGACAGCAGCTTTCTTT. Amino acid sequence: CASSWVTAAFF.

This clone occurred once. The V call is TRBV5-4, the J call TRBJ1-3, with 8 bases that match TRBD1. With V trimmed by 3 bases and J by 8 bases, 13 bases remained unmatched. This CDR3 is 16 amino acids long. Germline V gene lookup returns CDR1 SGHNT and CDR2 YYREEE (reference sequence). The CDR3 reads CASSSEFDRGGDTIYF. CDR3 DNA sequence: TGTGCCAGCAGCTCTGAATTTGACAGGGGCGGGGACACCATATATTTT.

This clone showed up just a few times. The V call is TRBV11-3, the J call TRBJ2-5, with a weak D call TRBD2 (6 bases). Trimming pared 5 bases from V and 2 bases from J, leaving 12 bases between. CDR1 SGHNT and CDR2 YENEEA come from the germline V gene. CDR3 length: 14 residues. The CDR3 nucleotides read TGTGCCAGCAGCACGCGGGACGGTCAAGAGACCCAGTACTTC. Its translation is CASSTRDGQETQYF.